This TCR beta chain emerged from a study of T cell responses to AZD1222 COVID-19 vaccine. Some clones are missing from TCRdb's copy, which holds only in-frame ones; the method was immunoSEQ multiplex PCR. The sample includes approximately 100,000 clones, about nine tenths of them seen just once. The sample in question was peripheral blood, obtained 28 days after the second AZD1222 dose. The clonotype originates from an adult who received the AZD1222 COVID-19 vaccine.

The DNA of the CDR3 is TGCGCCAGCGGGCTCCTGTCGGGAAACACCATATATTTT. Amino acid sequence: CASGLLSGNTIYF. V usage is TRBV5-1 and J usage is TRBJ1-3; no firm D call. With 7 bases removed from V and 4 bases from J, the gap between germline ends came to 12 bases. Germline V gives CDR1 SGHRS, CDR2 YFSETQ. CDR3 length: 13 residues.